The present TCR beta chain was sequenced within a study of CD8 T cells in Susac syndrome (dated by TCRdb to the late 2010s). About the study as a whole: Of the Susac syndrome patients who were sequenced, fewer than ten were in clinical remission while about six had clinically active disease. At blood withdrawal, Susac syndrome patients were therapy-naive, treated with corticosteroids (with IVIg additionally given to some), or treated with IVIg alone. Repertoire sequencing was used to test whether CD8+ T cell activation and differentiation in Susac syndrome was antigen driven. General study outcomes and caveats: The number of individuals in the TCR sequencing and HLA analysis was acknowledged as relatively small. The CD4+ T cell repertoire of patients with Susac syndrome showed no detectable clonal expansion.

For this clonotype: Its antigen is unknown. The sample holds no much larger clone one base away, and base qualities are not on file.

RNA was extracted with the RNeasy kit and roughly 0.45 to 1 ug was reverse transcribed using random hexamers. The immunoSEQ multiplex PCR assay, covering 54 Vbeta and 13 Jbeta segments, was used to amplify TCR beta CDR3 regions. To correct PCR amplification bias, a synthetic template baseline was used for both primer optimization and computational correction. As for the authors' bioinformatics: Reads were annotated to V, D and J genes per IMGT and analyzed with immunoSEQ Analyzer, keeping only productive sequences. Clonality was calculated as one minus the Shannon entropy normalized by log2 of the number of productive unique sequences. Public and private clones were assessed among the 100 most prevalent clones of each patient and control. A clone was defined as Susac-specific if it was absent from the healthy and MS cohorts, from roughly 1,000 published viral clones and from other ImmuneACCESS disease sequences. Clones were called with MiXCR by TCRdb after fastp trimmed the public reads at Q25, and only in-frame beta chains were retained. Identical CDR3 proteins give one entry, which carries the most common genes and DNA. It is TCRdb's table, rather than the study itself, that gives the V and J calls and clone size. For this sample there are about 160,000 distinct CDR3 sequences; 90% to 96% appear just once. The ten largest account for approximately 0.12% of the sample.

High-throughput TCR beta sequencing profiled peripheral blood CD8+ and CD4+ T cells from healthy donors, Susac syndrome patients and multiple sclerosis patients. Recently defined diagnostic criteria for definite or probable disease were met by the Susac syndrome patients. Bulk CD8+ and CD4+ T cells were purified magnetically by negative isolation, whereas CD8+ TEMRA cells were enriched by FACS. Blood was drawn into EDTA tubes, processed within 24 hours, and PBMCs were isolated by density gradient centrifugation. PBMCs intended for TCR sequencing were frozen in liquid nitrogen and were later thawed in a 37 degrees C water bath. Purity of sorted or isolated CD4+, CD8+ and CD8+ TEMRA cells was at least 90%. Sequencing was done on a sample of CD4+ T cells from PBMCs. The sequence was collected from a human donor with Susac syndrome.

The bases read TGTGCCAGCAGAGGGGGTGGTCAGCCCCAGCATTTT. Translated, this is CASRGGGQPQHF. The V and J genes are TRBV28 and TRBJ1-5, with TRBD1 perhaps the D gene, on 6 matching bases. The CDR3 has 12 amino acids, counting the end cysteine and phenylalanine. Just the 36-base CDR3 DNA is kept, in frame starting at base 1. Taken from the germline V gene, the CDR1 and CDR2 loops are MDHEN and SYDVKM. The junction carries 9 bases between V and J, which are trimmed by 6 bases and 6 bases respectively.